Listed below are T cell receptor beta chains from one sample, sequenced in a study of read filtering for tumor transcriptome and immune sequencing. TCRdb re-called the reads with MiXCR, one entry per CDR3 protein. The sample contains 90,000 to 95,000 distinct CDR3 sequences, 20% to 25% of which appear only once. Sequencing input: a population of CD138-negative cells sorted from bone marrow. The receptors stem from a donor aged 40 or over with multiple myeloma. CDR3s include the opening cysteine and the closing phenylalanine or tryptophan. The D gene is left open where the match is weak. Some rows mark clone size as missing; the rest say once, few, many or name a class of expanded clone.

d_call	v_call	clone_size	j_call	cdr3_nt	cdr3_aa
TRBD1	TRBV6-5	-	TRBJ2-7	TGTGCCACCGGACGCCCGGGACAGGGCTACGAGCAGTACTTC	CATGRPGQGYEQYF
-	TRBV20-1	-	TRBJ2-5	TGCAGTGCTAGTCAGGACCAAGAGACCCAGTACTTC	CSASQDQETQYF
TRBD2	TRBV29-1	many	TRBJ2-1	TGCAGCGTTTGTGGGGGGGGTGATGATGAGCAGTTCTTC	CSVCGGGDDEQFF
TRBD2	TRBV9	many	TRBJ2-3	TGTGCCAGCAGCTATAATCCCGGGACTAGTCCGGTGACAGATACGCAGTATTTT	CASSYNPGTSPVTDTQYF
TRBD2	TRBV29-1	-	TRBJ2-7	TGCAGCGTAAAAGGACTAGCGGGGGGTTTGGAGCAGTACTTC	CSVKGLAGGLEQYF
-	TRBV3-1	few	TRBJ1-4	TGTGCCAGCAGCCAAGCAGTACGAGGTGAAAAACTGTTTTTT	CASSQAVRGEKLFF
-	TRBV11-2	many	TRBJ2-6	TGTGCCAGCAGACCTTCGGGGGCCAACGTCCTGACTTTC	CASRPSGANVLTF
-	TRBV5-1	medium-sized	TRBJ2-5	TGCGCCAGCAGCTTGGACAGACAAGAGACCCAGTACTTC	CASSLDRQETQYF
-	TRBV4-2	-	TRBJ2-3	TGTGCCAGCAGCGAAGGGGGAGGCACAGATACGCAGTATTTT	CASSEGGGTDTQYF
-	TRBV6-5	many	TRBJ1-4	TGTGCCAGCAGCAACGAGGGGAAACTGTTTTTT	CASSNEGKLFF
-	TRBV7-9	-	TRBJ2-1	TGTGCCAGCAGCTTAAGGAAGGTAGCAGGCGCGGGCAATGAGCAGTTCTTC	CASSLRKVAGAGNEQFF
TRBD2	TRBV5-1	many	TRBJ2-1	TGCGCCAGCAGCTTGCGCGGGGGGGCCTACAATGAGCAGTTCTTC	CASSLRGGAYNEQFF
-	TRBV28	many	TRBJ1-2	TGTGCCAGCAGTTTACAAGATTATGGCTACACCTTC	CASSLQDYGYTF
-	TRBV4-1	many	TRBJ2-1	TGCGCCAGCAGCCTATCCCCCCTCGATGAGCAGTTCTTC	CASSLSPLDEQFF
-	TRBV5-1	many	TRBJ2-1	TGCGCCAGCAGCTTGGTTCTTGGGGCCAGCAATGAGCAGTTCTTC	CASSLVLGASNEQFF
-	TRBV5-1	many	TRBJ2-6	TGCGCCAGCAGCTTGGGCCTCTCTGGGGCCAACGTCCTGACTTTC	CASSLGLSGANVLTF
-	TRBV29-1	many	TRBJ2-1	TGCAGCGCTAACACCCGACTAGGATTCTACAATGAGCAGTTCTTC	CSANTRLGFYNEQFF
-	TRBV6-1	many	TRBJ1-5	TGTGCCAGCGTTGGACGGATATCAAATCAGCCCCAGCATTTT	CASVGRISNQPQHF
-	TRBV29-1	many	TRBJ1-1	TGCAGCGTTGGAGGCCGAGGAGTGAACACTGAAGCTTTCTTT	CSVGGRGVNTEAFF
TRBD2	TRBV6-1	-	TRBJ2-1	TGTGACAGCAGTGGATTGGCGGGGGGCTCAGATGAGCAGTTCTTC	CDSSGLAGGSDEQFF